This TCR beta chain was found in a study of blood T cell repertoires in COVID-19. Study at large: COVID-19 samples, acute and convalescent, were from the United States, Italy and Spain. In each case, the material was cDNA or gDNA derived from T cells, B-cell-depleted T cells, or PBMCs.

This clone has a handful of counts. Trimming removed 4 bases from V and 4 bases from J, with 11 bases in between. Germline V lookup: CDR1 MGHDK, CDR2 SYGVNS. The CDR3 covers 15 residues. Original data processing: Amplification of reference gene primers provided the estimated nucleated cell counts. Profiling relied on immunoSEQ multiplex PCR, and the TCRdb table lists in-frame clones only, not all of them. Clone size and V and J calls were adopted from that table, with D and trimming inferred from the DNA. The sample yields 55,000 to 80,000 clones, approximately 82% seen once. J is TRBJ1-6 and V is TRBV25-1; D is unresolved. Sequencing input: peripheral blood. This TCR came from a human donor in a cohort sampled during active COVID-19. The DNA for the CDR3 is TGTGCCAGCAGTGCCTCACCTGCGTATAATTCACCCCTCCACTTT. It is translated as CASSASPAYNSPLHF. The entire variable domain, with the rest obtained from reference TRBV25-1 and TRBJ1-6, is as follows: EADIYQTPRYLVIGTGKKITLECSQTMGHDKMYWYQQDPGMELHLIHYSYGVNSTEKGDLSSESTVSRIRTEHFPLTLESARPSHTSQYLCASSASPAYNSPLHFGNGTRLTVT.